This TCR beta chain appears in the sequencing data of a study of blood T cell repertoires in COVID-19. Participants came from 24 US areas, aged about 18 to 90 years. Method: immunoSEQ multiplex PCR; TCRdb's copy keeps in-frame clones and lacks some. The top ten clones hold about 1% of a sample with about 370,000 clones, 80% to 90% of them seen once. Germline V CDR1 and CDR2: MDHEN, SYDVKM. This CDR3 region has 16 residues. The J segment lost 1 base and the V segment lost 8 bases, leaving 11 bases of the junction unmatched. J is TRBJ1-1 and V is TRBV28; 9 positions agree with TRBD1. The sequenced sample consisted of PBMCs or T cells enriched from blood (not recorded which). The origin of this receptor is a man aged 18 to 29 who had recovered from COVID-19. The DNA of the CDR3 is TGTGCCAGCTGTACAGGGGGCGCCCCACGGAACACTGAAGCTTTCTTT. Translating gives CASCTGGAPRNTEAFF.